One and the same sample provided the 5 T cell receptor beta chains below, sequenced in a study of blood T cell repertoires in COVID-19. Generated by immunoSEQ multiplex PCR, the TCRdb table keeps only in-frame clones and is missing some. The repertoire holds 240,000 or so clones, with approximately 86% as singletons. Sequencing was done on a sample of peripheral blood. Source of these receptors: a woman aged 25 to 45 who had recovered from COVID-19.

The DNA for the CDR3 is TGCGCCAGCAGCCAAGTCAGATACAATGAGCAGTTCTTC. Protein product: CASSQVRYNEQFF. The chain employs TRBV4-3 and TRBJ2-1, with D unresolved. Germline V lookup: CDR1 LGHNA, CDR2 YSLEER. There are 13 residues in the CDR3. Trimming removed 1 base at V and 4 bases at J, with 5 bases between.

This chain uses TRBV6-2 or TRBV6-3 with TRBJ2-7, with D possibly matching TRBD2 (6 bases). The CDR3 has 14 amino acids. Germline assignment: CDR1 MNHEY and CDR2 SVGEGT. Deletions cut 2 bases from V and 4 bases from J, with 12 bases between. CDR3 residues: CASSYGLTDYEQYF. The CDR3, as DNA: TGTGCCAGCAGTTACGGACTAACTGATTACGAGCAGTACTTC.

This rearrangement joins TRBV2 to TRBJ2-1, with 8 bases matching TRBD2. The CDR3 contains 11 residues. Trimming removed 6 bases from V and 15 bases from J; junction bases left unmatched: 7. Per germline, CDR1 SNHLY and CDR2 FYNNEI. The CDR3 loop is CASRKAGGPFF. DNA for the CDR3: TGTGCCAGCAGAAAGGCGGGGGGACCGTTCTTC.

This clone was recorded only once. This chain connects TRBV27 to TRBJ2-7, with 7 bases lining up with TRBD1. CDR3 length: 14 residues. Germline assignment: CDR1 MNHEY and CDR2 SMNVEV (reference sequence). Trimming at V came to 4 bases and at J to 6 bases, leaving 9 bases not matched to a gene. CDR3 sequence reads: CASSSVSYRGEQYF. CDR3 DNA sequence: TGTGCCAGCAGTTCCGTATCCTACAGGGGCGAGCAGTACTTC.

Comments on this clone: The germline gene is not matched at one end of the junction; a read error may be the cause. The rearrangement joins TRBV7-3 to TRBJ2-7; 10 bases are shared with TRBD1. The CDR3 extends over 15 amino acids. Germline V CDR1 and CDR2: SGHTA, FQGTGA. CDR3 region: CAGSLTGTGAYEQYF. The CDR3 DNA sequence: TGTGCCGGCAGCTTAACCGGGACAGGGGCCTACGAGCAGTACTTC.